Listed below are T cell receptor beta chains from one sample, sequenced in a study of shared T cell receptors in the human thymus. Assay used: immunoSEQ multiplex PCR; TCRdb lists only in-frame clones, some missing. This repertoire shows under 700,000 clones, 75% to 80% found once; its top ten account for more than 0.01%. These data are also associated with another study on human thymus T cells.

The material sequenced was thymocytes. The origin of the receptors is a boy less than two years old with a congenital heart defect. CDR3s include the opening cysteine and the closing phenylalanine or tryptophan. A D gene is named only where the DNA matches it firmly. Clone size is given for some rows only: seen once, a few or many times, or a class if the clone is expanded.

CDR3 length	clone size	V gene	J gene	D gene	CDR3 DNA	CDR3 protein
17	few	TRBV2	TRBJ1-5	TRBD1	TGTGCCAGCAGTGAAGGAGAGGGGGCTTCACGCAATCAGCCCCAGCATTTT	CASSEGEGASRNQPQHF
12	.	TRBV10-3	TRBJ1-5	TRBD1	TGTGCCACCCGACAGGGGAATCAGCCCCAGCATTTT	CATRQGNQPQHF
14	.	TRBV14	TRBJ1-2	TRBD1	TGTGCCAGCAGCCAGGGACAGATTTACTATGGCTACACCTTC	CASSQGQIYYGYTF
16	.	TRBV28	TRBJ2-3	TRBD1	TGTGCCAGCGGGGGACAGGGAACCTTTAGCACAGATACGCAGTATTTT	CASGGQGTFSTDTQYF
14	.	TRBV28	TRBJ2-7	TRBD1	TGTGCCAGCAGTTTTGGGACAGGAAACTACGAGCAGTACTTC	CASSFGTGNYEQYF
16	.	TRBV7-9	TRBJ2-3	TRBD2	TGTGCCAGCAGAGATCGACTAGCGGGATCATCAGATACGCAGTATTTT	CASRDRLAGSSDTQYF
15	few	TRBV9	TRBJ2-1	TRBD1	TGTGCCAGCAGCCCGGGGACAGGGGACCACAATGAGCAGTTCTTC	CASSPGTGDHNEQFF
22	.	TRBV4-1	TRBJ1-1	TRBD1	TGCGCCAGCAGCCAAGACCCACTGCTTAGACCCAGGGAACAGGGGCCGAACACTGAAGCTTTCTTT	CASSQDPLLRPREQGPNTEAFF
13	.	TRBV28	TRBJ2-1	TRBD1	TGTGCCAGCAGTACAGGGGGCCACAATGAGCAGTTCTTC	CASSTGGHNEQFF
16	.	TRBV18	TRBJ2-1	.	TGTGCCAGCTCACCAACCGGGACGGGAGACTACAATGAGCAGTTCTTC	CASSPTGTGDYNEQFF
14	.	TRBV27	TRBJ2-7	.	TGTGCCAGCAACTCAGACAGACTGGCCTACGAGCAGTACTTC	CASNSDRLAYEQYF
15	.	TRBV18	TRBJ2-7	TRBD2	TGTGCCAGCTCACCCGGGACTAGCGGGAGGGGCGAGCAGTACTTC	CASSPGTSGRGEQYF
16	.	TRBV6-6	TRBJ2-2	.	TGTGCCAGCAGTCACCGGAACAGGGAGAGGAGCGGGGAGCTGTTTTTT	CASSHRNRERSGELFF
12	.	TRBV10-3	TRBJ2-7	TRBD2	TGTGCCATCGGGGAGGGCCAGGACGAGCAGTACTTC	CAIGEGQDEQYF
16	.	TRBV2	TRBJ2-1	.	TGTGCCAGCAGTGAGTATTGGCGGGAAGGGATTAATGAGCAGTTCTTC	CASSEYWREGINEQFF
13	.	TRBV10-3	TRBJ2-1	TRBD2	TGTGCCACCCTAGCGGGAGGGCCTGGTGAGCAGTTCTTC	CATLAGGPGEQFF
13	.	TRBV19	TRBJ2-1	.	TGTGCCAGTAGTCTCACTAGTGCGGATGAGCAGTTCTTC	CASSLTSADEQFF
15	.	TRBV6-1	TRBJ2-7	.	TGTGCCAGCAGTGAACGGGCGGCCCCGGGGTACGAGCAGTACTTC	CASSERAAPGYEQYF